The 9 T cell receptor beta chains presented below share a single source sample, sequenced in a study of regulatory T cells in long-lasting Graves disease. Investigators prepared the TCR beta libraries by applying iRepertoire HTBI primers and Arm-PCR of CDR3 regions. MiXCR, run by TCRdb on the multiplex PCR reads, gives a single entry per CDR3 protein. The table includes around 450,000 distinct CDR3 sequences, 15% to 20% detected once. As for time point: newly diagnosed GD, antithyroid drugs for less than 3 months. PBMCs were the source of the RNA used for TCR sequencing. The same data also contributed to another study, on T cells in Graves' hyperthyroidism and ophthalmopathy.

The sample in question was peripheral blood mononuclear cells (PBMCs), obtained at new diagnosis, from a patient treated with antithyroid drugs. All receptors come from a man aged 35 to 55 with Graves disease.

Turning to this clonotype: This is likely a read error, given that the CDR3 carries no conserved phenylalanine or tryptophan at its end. CDR3 nucleotides: TGTGCCAGCAGTTATTTGGAGACCCAGTACCTC. The encoded protein is CASSYLETQYL. The chain couples TRBV12-3 or TRBV12-4 to TRBJ2-5; D remains unclear. Trimming cost V 4 bases and J 5 bases, with 5 bases left between them. The CDR3 loop spans 11 amino acids.

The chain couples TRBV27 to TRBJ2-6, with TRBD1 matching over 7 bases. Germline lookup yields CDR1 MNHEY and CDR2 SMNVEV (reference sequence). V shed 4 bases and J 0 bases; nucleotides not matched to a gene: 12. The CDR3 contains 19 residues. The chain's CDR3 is CASSCHRGSKYSGANVLTF. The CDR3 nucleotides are TGTGCCAGCAGTTGCCACAGGGGTTCTAAGTACTCTGGGGCCAACGTCCTGACTTTC. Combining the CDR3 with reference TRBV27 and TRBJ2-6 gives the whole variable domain EAQVTQNPRYLITVTGKKLTVTCSQNMNHEYMSWYRQDPGLGLRQIYYSMNVEVTDKGDVPEGYKVSRKEKRNFPLILESPSPNQTSLYFCASSCHRGSKYSGANVLTFGAGSRLTVL.

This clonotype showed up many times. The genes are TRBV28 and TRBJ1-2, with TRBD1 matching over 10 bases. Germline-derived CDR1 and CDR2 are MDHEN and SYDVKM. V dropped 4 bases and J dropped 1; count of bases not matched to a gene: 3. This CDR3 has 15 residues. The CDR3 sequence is CASSSGQGINYGYTF. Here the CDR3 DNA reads TGTGCCAGCAGTTCGGGACAGGGGATTAACTATGGCTACACCTTC.

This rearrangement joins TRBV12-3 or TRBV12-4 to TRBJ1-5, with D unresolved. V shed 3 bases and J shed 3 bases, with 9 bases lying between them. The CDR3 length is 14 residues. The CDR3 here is CASSFGQDNQPQHF. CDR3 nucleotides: TGTGCCAGCAGTTTTGGCCAGGACAATCAGCCCCAGCATTTT.

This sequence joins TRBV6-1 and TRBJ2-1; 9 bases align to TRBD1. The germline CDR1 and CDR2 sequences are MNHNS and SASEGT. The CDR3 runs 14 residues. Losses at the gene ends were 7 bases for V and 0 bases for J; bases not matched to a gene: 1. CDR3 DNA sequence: TGTGCCAGCAAACAGGGGGCCTCCTACAATGAGCAGTTCTTC. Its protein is CASKQGASYNEQFF.

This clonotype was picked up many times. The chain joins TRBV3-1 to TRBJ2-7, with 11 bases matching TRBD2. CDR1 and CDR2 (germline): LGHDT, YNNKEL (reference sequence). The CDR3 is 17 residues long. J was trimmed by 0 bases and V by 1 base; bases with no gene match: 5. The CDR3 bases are TGTGCCAGCAGCCAAGTCGGACTAGCGGGTGGCTCCTACGAGCAGTACTTC. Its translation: CASSQVGLAGGSYEQYF.

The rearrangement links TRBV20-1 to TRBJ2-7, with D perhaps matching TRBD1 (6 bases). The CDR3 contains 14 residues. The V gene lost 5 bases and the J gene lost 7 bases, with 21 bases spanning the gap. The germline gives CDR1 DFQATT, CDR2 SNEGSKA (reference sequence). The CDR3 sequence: CSAVNYQGSDEQYF. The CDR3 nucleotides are TGCAGTGCTGTGAACTACCAGGGGAGCGATGAGCAGTACTTC.

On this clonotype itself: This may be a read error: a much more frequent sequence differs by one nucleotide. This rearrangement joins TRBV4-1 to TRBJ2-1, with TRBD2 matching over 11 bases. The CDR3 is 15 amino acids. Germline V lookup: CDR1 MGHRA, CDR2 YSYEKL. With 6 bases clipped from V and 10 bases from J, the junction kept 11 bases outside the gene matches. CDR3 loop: CASSPTSGTTYEQFF. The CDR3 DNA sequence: TGCGCCAGCAGTCCGACTAGCGGGACCACCTACGAGCAGTTCTTC.

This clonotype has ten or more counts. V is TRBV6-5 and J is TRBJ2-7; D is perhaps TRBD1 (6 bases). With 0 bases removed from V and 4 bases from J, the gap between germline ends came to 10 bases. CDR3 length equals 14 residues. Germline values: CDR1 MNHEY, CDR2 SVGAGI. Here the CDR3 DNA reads TGTGCCAGCAGTTACTCGGTCAGGGGTTACGAGCAGTACTTC. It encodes CASSYSVRGYEQYF.